What follows are 10 T cell receptor beta chains derived from one specimen sequenced in a study of blood T cell repertoires in COVID-19. Method: immunoSEQ multiplex PCR; TCRdb's copy keeps in-frame clones and lacks some. The repertoire holds fewer than 70,000 clones, 75% to 90% seen once, with 2.5% to 3% in the top ten. The sequencing sample was made of peripheral blood. The receptor source for this set is a man aged 50 to 59 with acute or convalescent COVID-19.

The chain uses TRBV6-2 or TRBV6-3 and TRBJ2-5, with 10 bases fitting TRBD2. The CDR3 is 13 residues long. V was clipped by 6 bases and J by 6 bases; unmatched bases: 4. Germline V gene sequence: CDR1 MNHEY, CDR2 SVGEGT. The CDR3 DNA reads as TGTGCCAGCAGCTCTAGCGGGAGCCAGACCCAGTACTTC. It encodes CASSSSGSQTQYF.

The rearrangement links TRBV13 to TRBJ2-7; D remains unclear. V was trimmed by 1 base and J by 6 bases, leaving 7 bases between them. The CDR3 spans 12 residues. Germline values: CDR1 PRHDT, CDR2 FYEKMQ (reference sequence). CDR3 sequence reads: CASSLATGEQYV. The CDR3, as DNA: TGTGCCAGCAGCTTAGCCACCGGCGAGCAGTACGTC.

The V and J genes are TRBV19 and TRBJ2-7, with D perhaps matching TRBD2 (6 bases). Trimming cost V 3 bases and J 3 bases, with 15 bases left between them. CDR1 LNHDA and CDR2 SQIVND come from the germline V gene (reference sequence). There are 15 residues in the CDR3. This chain's CDR3 is CASSISSGEGYEQYF. In DNA, the CDR3 is TGTGCCAGTAGTATTAGTAGCGGAGAAGGCTACGAGCAGTACTTC.

This chain uses TRBV12-5 with TRBJ1-3, with unresolved D. Germline CDR1 and CDR2: LGHNT and FRNRAP. The V end lost 0 bases, the J end lost 2 bases, and 11 bases lay between the germline ends. This CDR3 contains 16 residues. The CDR3 DNA follows: TGTGCTAGTGGTTTGGTAGGAGGCAGGACTGGAAACACCATATATTTT. Amino acids: CASGLVGGRTGNTIYF.

The rearrangement uses TRBV28 and TRBJ1-5; a possible D gene is TRBD1 (6 bases). V was trimmed by 5 bases and J by 7 bases, leaving 15 bases between them. This CDR3 is 14 amino acids long. Per the germline V gene, CDR1 is MDHEN and CDR2 is SYDVKM. CDR3 region: CASSNAQGGQPQHF. As DNA, the CDR3 is TGTGCCAGCAGTAACGCACAGGGCGGACAGCCCCAGCATTTT.

This sequence joins TRBV11-2 and TRBJ2-2; 11 nucleotides agree with TRBD2. V shed 5 bases and J 4 bases; nucleotides not matched to a gene: 6. The CDR3 has 16 amino acids. Germline V gene lookup returns CDR1 SGHAT and CDR2 FQNNGV. CDR3 sequence: CASSKRLAGSTGELFF. The CDR3 bases are TGTGCCAGCAGCAAGAGACTAGCGGGAAGCACCGGGGAGCTGTTTTTT.

The chain uses TRBV15 and TRBJ2-2; D is uncertain. The V end was cut by 0 bases, the J end by 4 bases, with 9 bases between. The CDR3 sequence is 15 residues long. Germline V gene lookup returns CDR1 LNHNV and CDR2 YYDKDF (reference sequence). CDR3 sequence: CATSRERLSTGELFF. CDR3 DNA: TGTGCCACCAGCAGAGAGCGCCTGTCCACCGGGGAGCTGTTTTTT. The full variable domain, its missing parts supplied by reference TRBV15 and TRBJ2-2, is DAMVIQNPRYQVTQFGKPVTLSCSQTLNHNVMYWYQQKSSQAPKLLFHYYDKDFNNEADTPDNFQSRRPNTSFCFLDIRSPGLGDTAMYLCATSRERLSTGELFFGEGSRLTVL.

The chain uses TRBV6-2 or TRBV6-3 and TRBJ1-2, with TRBD1 identical over 7 bases. Germline CDR1 MNHEY, CDR2 SVGEGT. This CDR3 spans 17 amino acids. The junction had 10 bases not matched to a gene; V was cut back by 0 bases and J by 3 bases. The chain's CDR3 is CASSYSRGEGAYYGYTF. In DNA, the CDR3 is TGTGCCAGCAGTTACTCCCGCGGTGAGGGGGCTTACTATGGCTACACCTTC.

This clone was observed once. The chain combines TRBV15 with TRBJ1-4; D is unresolved. The V end lost 1 base, the J end lost 5 bases, and 5 bases lay between the germline ends. Germline V gene data show CDR1 as LNHNV and CDR2 as YYDKDF (reference sequence). The CDR3 length is 13 residues. The CDR3, as DNA: TGTGCCACCAGCAGAGTCGGGAATGAAAAACTGTTTTTT. Translated, it gives CATSRVGNEKLFF.

The chain carries TRBV5-6 and TRBJ1-3; TRBD1 is a possible D gene (5 bases). Germline lookup yields CDR1 SGHDT and CDR2 YYEEEE. Trimming took 1 base from V and 0 from J, leaving 14 bases between them. The CDR3 covers 17 residues. The CDR3 DNA sequence: TGTGCCAGCAGCTTGCTAGGACAACTGAGCTCTGGAAACACCATATATTTT. Its protein is CASSLLGQLSSGNTIYF.